This TCR beta chain emerged from a study of blood T cell repertoires in COVID-19. Method: immunoSEQ multiplex PCR; TCRdb's copy keeps in-frame clones and lacks some. Seen here are a few hundred thousand clones, about four fifths observed once, and the top ten hold roughly 3.4%. Germline CDR1 is SEHNR and CDR2 is FQNEAQ (reference sequence). V lost 4 bases, J lost 3 bases, and 5 bases stayed unmatched. CDR3 length: 16 amino acids. The source material was peripheral blood. This receptor was identified in a young woman with acute or convalescent COVID-19. The chain carries TRBV7-9 and TRBJ2-1, with TRBD2 matching over 11 bases. CDR3 in amino acids: CASSSVSGRDYNEQFF. CDR3 in DNA: TGTGCCAGCAGCTCCGTTAGCGGGAGGGACTACAATGAGCAGTTCTTC.